The 31 T cell receptor beta chains in this list originate from one sample, sequenced in a study of cytomegalovirus exposure and HLA in healthy donors. Primers for the PCR totalled 60 Vbeta and 13 Jbeta. Only in-frame clones appear in the TCRdb table, and some are missing; sequencing was by immunoSEQ multiplex PCR. This table has around 70,000 clones, approximately 79% appearing once. What was sequenced was PBMCs. The source of these receptors is a woman in her forties in good health and CMV-seropositive.

This chain links TRBV7-9 with TRBJ2-7; TRBD1 matches 11 bases. CDR1 is SEHNR, CDR2 FQNEAQ, per germline (reference sequence). V shed 5 bases, J shed 7 bases, and the junction held 7 bases outside the gene matches. The CDR3 totals 14 residues. In DNA, the CDR3 is TGTGCCAGCAGCCCAGGACAGGGGGCCGAGGAGCAGTACTTC. It is translated as CASSPGQGAEEQYF.

The chain joins TRBV13 to TRBJ2-3, with TRBD2 identical over 8 bases. V trimming: 5 bases; J trimming: 6 bases; junction bases outside the gene matches: 4. Germline V gives CDR1 PRHDT, CDR2 FYEKMQ (reference sequence). This CDR3 spans 13 amino acids. The CDR3 reads CASSRLASDTQYF. The CDR3 bases are TGTGCCAGCAGCCGACTAGCGTCGGATACGCAGTATTTT.

This clone turned up a few times. The rearrangement links TRBV2 to TRBJ1-1, with 9 bases identical to TRBD1. Germline values: CDR1 SNHLY, CDR2 FYNNEI. This CDR3 spans 13 amino acids. After removal of 8 bases from V and 4 bases from J, the junction contained 5 bases not matched to a gene. DNA of the CDR3: TGTGCCAGCTCACAGGGGGCGCGCACTGAAGCTTTCTTT. This encodes CASSQGARTEAFF.

The V call is TRBV2, the J call TRBJ2-5, with 10 bases lining up with TRBD1. The CDR3 runs 13 residues. Germline lookup yields CDR1 SNHLY and CDR2 FYNNEI. Germline trimming cut 9 bases from V and 12 bases from J; bases unmatched to any gene: 13. DNA of the CDR3: TGTGCCAGTACCGGGACAGGGGAGTCCTCAAAGTACTTC. Residues: CASTGTGESSKYF.

The chain has TRBV6-5 and TRBJ2-1; 8 bases match TRBD2. Germline loops: CDR1 MNHEY, CDR2 SVGAGI. This CDR3 is 15 amino acids long. V lost 3 bases, J lost 4 bases, and 5 bases stayed unmatched. This CDR3 is CASSYLRGVYNEQFF. The CDR3 region has the DNA TGTGCCAGCAGTTATTTGCGGGGGGTGTACAATGAGCAGTTCTTC.

This clone turned up a few times. This chain connects TRBV4-1 to TRBJ1-1; the D is unclear. The CDR3 covers 14 residues. Trimming removed 0 bases from V and 5 bases from J, with 10 bases in between. The germline gives CDR1 MGHRA, CDR2 YSYEKL. The CDR3 DNA reads TGCGCCAGCAGCCAAGATACGGGTGAGACTGAAGCTTTCTTT. This encodes CASSQDTGETEAFF.

V usage is TRBV7-6 and J usage is TRBJ2-2; 8 nucleotides line up with TRBD1. The CDR3 runs 15 residues. Germline CDR1 reads SGHVS; CDR2 reads FNYEAQ. V shed 5 bases and J 7 bases; nucleotides not matched to a gene: 9. For the CDR3, the DNA is TGTGCCAGCAGCCCCATACAGGGGGAGTACGGGGAGCTGTTTTTT. Translating gives CASSPIQGEYGELFF.

The rearrangement links TRBV7-6 to TRBJ2-5, with D perhaps TRBD1 (6 bases). The CDR3 runs to 14 residues. Deletions cut 3 bases from V and 5 bases from J, with 13 bases between. The V gene's germline CDR1 is SGHVS and CDR2 FNYEAQ. The CDR3 sequence is CASSFGQPGETQYF. CDR3 DNA sequence: TGTGCCAGCAGCTTCGGACAGCCCGGGGAGACCCAGTACTTC.

The chain uses TRBV11-2 and TRBJ2-7; D possibly corresponds to TRBD2 (6 bases). This CDR3 has 13 residues. V dropped 5 bases and J dropped 2 bases, with 10 bases sitting between them. The germline gives CDR1 SGHAT, CDR2 FQNNGV. As DNA, the CDR3 is TGTGCCAGCAGCCGGGACTTACCCTACGAGCAGTACTTC. Protein: CASSRDLPYEQYF. The variable domain in full, with the rest retrieved from reference TRBV11-2 and TRBJ2-7, is EAGVAQSPRYKIIEKRQSVAFWCNPISGHATLYWYQQILGQGPKLLIQFQNNGVVDDSQLPKDRFSAERLKGVDSTLKIQPAKLEDSAVYLCASSRDLPYEQYFGPGTRLTVT.

The J gene is TRBJ1-2, the V gene TRBV5-4; the D gene is possibly TRBD1 (5 bases). CDR3 length: 15 residues. CDR1 and CDR2 from the germline V gene are SGHNT and YYREEE (reference sequence). The V end lost 1 base, the J end lost 5 bases, and 15 bases lay between the germline ends. The CDR3 here is CASSLPGPQGYGYTF. The CDR3 coding sequence is TGTGCCAGCAGCTTGCCAGGGCCCCAGGGATATGGCTACACCTTC. Full variable domain (remainder filled in from reference TRBV5-4 and TRBJ1-2): ETGVTQSPTHLIKTRGQQVTLRCSSQSGHNTVSWYQQALGQGPQFIFQYYREEENGRGNFPPRFSGLQFPNYSSELNVNALELDDSALYLCASSLPGPQGYGYTFGSGTRLTVV.

This clone occurred a few times. The chain links TRBV5-4 to TRBJ2-3; D unresolved. Germline V CDR1 and CDR2: SGHNT, YYREEE (reference sequence). The V gene lost 0 bases and the J gene lost 7 bases, with 12 bases spanning the gap. CDR3 size: 14 residues. CDR3 nucleotide sequence: TGTGCCAGCAGCTTGGCCACCCAACTTCATACGCAGTATTTT. As protein: CASSLATQLHTQYF.

The rearrangement joins TRBV4-2 to TRBJ2-3; the match to TRBD2 covers 7 bases. CDR3 length equals 15 residues. Germline CDR1 reads LGHNA; CDR2 reads YNFKEQ. The V gene end was trimmed by 1 base and the J gene end by 0 bases; junction bases not matched to a gene: 1. CDR3 DNA sequence: TGTGCCAGCAGCCAAGTAGCGGGTAGCACAGATACGCAGTATTTT. Translated: CASSQVAGSTDTQYF.

V usage is TRBV6-5 and J usage is TRBJ1-2, with D possibly matching TRBD1 (6 bases). The CDR3 runs to 14 residues. V gave up 6 bases and J gave up 4 bases, with 15 bases separating them. Per the germline V gene, CDR1 is MNHEY and CDR2 is SVGAGI. DNA for the CDR3: TGTGCCAGCAGGTCCACAGGGAGGGCCTATGGCTACACCTTC. It specifies CASRSTGRAYGYTF.

The CDR3 loop is CASSGNRVNVQPQHF. In DNA form, the CDR3 reads TGTGCCAGCAGTGGAAACAGGGTAAATGTACAGCCCCAGCATTTT. The V gene is TRBV2, the J gene TRBJ1-5; D is perhaps TRBD1 (6 bases). This CDR3 is built from 15 residues. Germline values: CDR1 SNHLY, CDR2 FYNNEI. Trimming cost V 4 bases and J 7 bases, with 17 bases left between them.

The rearrangement joins TRBV2 to TRBJ2-2; 11 bases line up with TRBD2. CDR3 length equals 13 residues. Germline CDR1 and CDR2: SNHLY and FYNNEI. J was trimmed by 1 base and V by 11 bases; bases with no gene match: 0. CDR3 region: CAGTSGNTGELFF. Here the CDR3 DNA reads TGTGCCGGGACTAGCGGGAACACCGGGGAGCTGTTTTTT.

CDR3 sequence reads: CASSQFQGSSYEQYF. CDR3 sequence (DNA): TGTGCCAGCAGCCAATTCCAGGGGAGCTCCTACGAGCAGTACTTC. J is TRBJ2-7 and V is TRBV14, with TRBD1 as a possible D gene (6 bases). The V end was cut by 2 bases, the J end by 0 bases, with 11 bases between. Germline V lookup: CDR1 SGHDN, CDR2 FVKESK. This CDR3 spans 15 amino acids.

V is TRBV6-5 and J is TRBJ1-2, with a weak D call TRBD1 (5 bases). The germline gives CDR1 MNHEY, CDR2 SVGAGI. Trimming took 5 bases from V and 7 from J, leaving 20 bases between them. This CDR3 region has 15 residues. CDR3 loop: CASSTQGRGGGGYTF. CDR3 sequence (DNA): TGTGCCAGCAGTACCCAGGGTCGGGGGGGAGGTGGCTACACCTTC.

V usage is TRBV9 and J usage is TRBJ1-1, with 7 bases identical to TRBD1. The germline V gene encodes CDR1 SGDLS and CDR2 YYNGEE. CDR3 size: 13 residues. V shed 3 bases, J shed 4 bases, and the junction held 3 bases outside the gene matches. The CDR3, as DNA: TGTGCCAGCAGCGATTCAGGGGGCACTGAAGCTTTCTTT. Translation: CASSDSGGTEAFF.

This chain connects TRBV7-3 to TRBJ1-3; D is uncertain. Trimming took 2 bases from V and 3 from J, leaving 8 bases between them. CDR1 and CDR2 (germline): SGHTA, FQGTGA. The CDR3 loop spans 14 amino acids. The CDR3: CASSLLAGGNTIYF. The DNA of the CDR3 is TGTGCCAGCAGCTTATTAGCTGGTGGAAACACCATATATTTT.

Concerning this clone: Additional DNA sequences in this sample encode the identical CDR3. CDR3 loop: CASSLVGRGNSPLHF. Written as DNA, the CDR3 is TGCGCCAGCAGCTTGGTCGGCAGGGGGAATTCACCCCTCCACTTT. The gene calls are TRBV5-1 and TRBJ1-6, with 7 bases fitting TRBD1. V shed 0 bases, J shed 7 bases, and the junction held 4 bases outside the gene matches. Germline values: CDR1 SGHRS, CDR2 YFSETQ. The length of the CDR3 is 15 residues.

The V and J genes are TRBV7-2 and TRBJ1-2; D remains unclear. CDR3 length: 14 amino acids. Germline V CDR1 and CDR2: SGHTA, FQGNSA. The V end lost 5 bases, the J end lost 3 bases, and 13 bases lay between the germline ends. The CDR3 spells CASSPVGDYYGYTF. In DNA, the CDR3 is TGTGCCAGCAGCCCGGTTGGAGACTACTATGGCTACACCTTC.

The chain employs TRBV5-1 and TRBJ2-1; TRBD2 aligns across 9 bases. The CDR3 length is 15 residues. Trimming took 5 bases from V and 8 from J; bases not matched to a gene: 11. CDR1 SGHRS and CDR2 YFSETQ come from the germline V gene. CDR3 residues: CASSLQAGGRDEQFF. CDR3 DNA: TGCGCCAGCAGTTTACAAGCGGGAGGTAGGGATGAGCAGTTCTTC.

This chain links TRBV6-5 with TRBJ1-4; D call uncertain. Germline CDR1 is MNHEY and CDR2 is SVGAGI. The CDR3 totals 14 residues. V was clipped by 2 bases and J by 8 bases, with 12 bases between them. CDR3 nucleotide sequence: TGTGCCAGCAGTTACGGTCCCGGTGAGGAAAAACTGTTTTTT. Residues: CASSYGPGEEKLFF.

In DNA form, the CDR3 reads TGTGCCAGCAGTGGTGGGGGGAGAGCTTTCTTT. It encodes CASSGGGRAFF. The rearrangement uses TRBV25-1 and TRBJ1-1; D is possibly TRBD1 (5 bases). Germline V gene sequence: CDR1 MGHDK, CDR2 SYGVNS. The CDR3 sequence is 11 residues long. Trimming pared 4 bases from V and 10 bases from J, leaving 10 bases between.

The V call is TRBV7-6, the J call TRBJ1-1, with a weak D call TRBD1 (6 bases). The CDR3 has 16 amino acids. CDR1 and CDR2 from the germline V gene are SGHVS and FNYEAQ. V was clipped by 7 bases and J by 8 bases, with 26 bases between them. The CDR3 DNA is TGTGCCAGCACCACACCCCTTCACACAGGGAAAAACGAAGCTTTCTTT. Amino acid sequence: CASTTPLHTGKNEAFF.

The chain joins TRBV19 to TRBJ1-5; D might be TRBD1 (6 bases). The CDR3 is 15 residues long. Germline V gene lookup returns CDR1 LNHDA and CDR2 SQIVND (reference sequence). V gave up 6 bases and J gave up 4 bases, with 16 bases separating them. The CDR3 loop reads CASSRSGTPNQPQHF. Here the CDR3 DNA reads TGTGCCAGTAGCAGATCCGGGACACCTAATCAGCCCCAGCATTTT.

Only one count was recorded for this clone. The chain carries TRBV4-1 and TRBJ1-4; D gene ambiguous. This CDR3 is 15 amino acids long. The germline CDR1 and CDR2 sequences are MGHRA and YSYEKL. V was trimmed by 1 base and J by 0 bases, leaving 6 bases between them. As DNA, the CDR3 is TGCGCCAGCAGCCAAGTCACAGCAACTAATGAAAAACTGTTTTTT. This encodes CASSQVTATNEKLFF.

The table lists this clone with a few counts. J is TRBJ2-1 and V is TRBV6-6, with TRBD1 as a possible D gene (6 bases). This CDR3 has 15 amino acids. The V gene lost 0 bases and the J gene lost 4 bases, with 10 bases spanning the gap. Germline V gives CDR1 MNHNY, CDR2 SVGAGI (reference sequence). CDR3 in amino acids: CASSYSGAHYNEQFF. CDR3 bases: TGTGCCAGCAGTTACTCGGGGGCCCATTACAATGAGCAGTTCTTC.

The J gene is TRBJ2-5, the V gene TRBV27; perhaps TRBD2 as D (5 bases). The CDR3 extends over 15 amino acids. V gave up 2 bases and J gave up 2 bases, with 12 bases separating them. The germline gives CDR1 MNHEY, CDR2 SMNVEV (reference sequence). The CDR3 sequence: CASSLGVGSQETQYF. The CDR3 DNA reads TGTGCCAGCAGTTTAGGAGTGGGGAGTCAAGAGACCCAGTACTTC.

The chain couples TRBV28 to TRBJ2-5, with 9 bases that match TRBD2. The CDR3 consists of 16 residues. The ends lost 4 bases at V and 4 bases at J; junction bases unmatched: 10. Looked up from germline, CDR1 is MDHEN and CDR2 is SYDVKM. The DNA for the CDR3 is TGTGCCAGCAGTTCCCCACGAGCGGGGGGACTAGAGACCCAGTACTTC. Residues: CASSSPRAGGLETQYF.

V usage is TRBV5-1 and J usage is TRBJ2-3; 7 bases are a match to TRBD2. The CDR3 spans 14 residues. The germline V gene encodes CDR1 SGHRS and CDR2 YFSETQ. After removal of 0 bases from V and 4 bases from J, the junction contained 2 bases not matched to a gene. The CDR3 DNA is TGCGCCAGCAGCTTGGGACTAGCAGCAGATACGCAGTATTTT. This translates into CASSLGLAADTQYF.